Listed here are 24 T cell receptor beta chains from one sample, sequenced in a study of post-analysis software for immune sequencing data. Study results and limitations: TRBV5-6, TRBV5-1 and TRBV20-1 belonged to a set of about five TRBV segments that were more frequent in patients than controls.

These receptors have no identified antigens. Unique molecular identifiers were present in the TCR beta cDNA libraries. TCRdb re-derived calls from the PCR reads in MiXCR, one entry per CDR3 protein. The sample has 400,000 to 500,000 distinct CDR3 sequences; 39% are singletons. The sample was blood. These receptors were taken from a girl aged 2-10 years with multiple sclerosis.

The sample holds many counts of this clonotype. The J gene is TRBJ2-7, the V gene TRBV29-1; D is perhaps TRBD1 or TRBD2 (5 bases each). This CDR3 comprises 12 residues. CDR1 and CDR2 from the germline V gene are SQVTM and ANQGSEA. V was pared by 4 bases and J by 3 bases, with 10 bases between. Here the CDR3 reads CSVVAGGYEQYF. CDR3 coding DNA: TGCAGCGTTGTAGCTGGGGGCTACGAGCAGTACTTC.

This clonotype has only a few counts. V gene TRBV9 combines with J gene TRBJ2-7; TRBD2 agrees at 8 bases. Looked up from germline, CDR1 is SGDLS and CDR2 is YYNGEE. This CDR3 contains 15 residues. The V and J ends lost 0 bases and 3 bases, in that order; junction bases with no gene match: 5. CDR3 loop: CASSVASGSLYEQYF. CDR3 DNA sequence: TGTGCCAGCAGCGTAGCCAGCGGGAGCCTCTACGAGCAGTACTTC.

The chain employs TRBV5-1 and TRBJ1-2, with D perhaps matching TRBD1 (5 bases). Looked up from germline, CDR1 is SGHRS and CDR2 is YFSETQ. Trimming cost V 3 bases and J 5 bases, with 14 bases left between them. The CDR3 sequence is 14 residues long. DNA for the CDR3: TGCGCCAGCAGCTCTACCCGGGGCCAATATGGCTACACCTTC. The encoded protein is CASSSTRGQYGYTF.

This clonotype was counted between two and nine times. The chain carries TRBV7-2 and TRBJ2-7; 7 positions agree with TRBD2. This CDR3 is built from 14 residues. Germline V CDR1 and CDR2: SGHTA, FQGNSA. Unmatched junction bases numbered 12, after V lost 10 bases and J lost 3 bases. The CDR3: CATAMGEGFYEQYF. The CDR3 DNA reads TGTGCCACCGCTATGGGGGAGGGTTTCTACGAGCAGTACTTC.

This chain uses TRBV6-5 with TRBJ2-5; 12 bases line up with TRBD2. The V and J ends lost 7 bases and 11 bases, in that order; junction bases with no gene match: 14. The CDR3 is 15 residues long. CDR1 is MNHEY and CDR2 is SVGAGI in the germline V gene. DNA of the CDR3: TGTGCCAGCATTAGGTCTAGCGGGGGGGACTATGAGCAGTACTTC. Translating gives CASIRSSGGDYEQYF.

This clonotype was observed many times. The rearrangement joins TRBV7-2 to TRBJ2-7; 13 nucleotides align to TRBD2. The CDR3 is 15 amino acids. CDR1 is SGHTA, CDR2 FQGNSA, per germline. V trimming: 5 bases; J trimming: 3 bases; junction bases outside the gene matches: 4. The CDR3 DNA follows: TGTGCCAGCAGCCCCAGGACTAGCGGGAGCTACGAGCAGTACTTC. Amino acids: CASSPRTSGSYEQYF.

The chain employs TRBV12-3 or TRBV12-4 and TRBJ1-1; 12 bases are shared with TRBD1. CDR3 length equals 15 residues. V lost 3 bases and J lost 6; bases outside the gene matches: 5. The CDR3 reads CASSFPGQGAAEAFF. For the CDR3, the DNA is TGTGCCAGCAGTTTCCCGGGACAGGGGGCGGCTGAAGCTTTCTTT.

Concerning this clonotype itself: At one end the junction does not follow the germline gene, possibly because of a read error. This rearrangement joins TRBV6-5 to TRBJ1-5; a possible D gene is TRBD1 (5 bases). Germline V gives CDR1 MNHEY, CDR2 SVGAGI. CDR3 length: 15 amino acids. CDR3 bases: TGTGCCAGCAGTTACTCTGGGGGTAGCAAACAGCCACAGCATTTT. The encoded protein is CASSYSGGSKQPQHF.

This clonotype appeared a few times. The genes are TRBV5-1 and TRBJ2-7, with TRBD1 as a possible D gene (6 bases). This CDR3 has 16 residues. The V end was cut by 0 bases, the J end by 0 bases, with 13 bases between. Germline V CDR1 and CDR2: SGHRS, YFSETQ. As DNA, the CDR3 is TGCGCCAGCAGCTTGGCCAGACAGGCTTCCTCCTACGAGCAGTACTTC. Translating gives CASSLARQASSYEQYF.

This clonotype turned up a few times. V gene TRBV3-1 combines with J gene TRBJ1-5; D gene unclear. Trimming took 1 base from V and 5 from J, leaving 6 bases between them. This CDR3 has 13 residues. Germline CDR1 and CDR2: LGHDT and YNNKEL (reference sequence). CDR3 region: CASSQGVDQPQHF. The DNA for the CDR3 is TGTGCCAGCAGCCAAGGAGTGGATCAGCCCCAGCATTTT.

Only a few counts were recorded for this clonotype. The V gene is TRBV10-3, the J gene TRBJ2-4, with 10 bases matching TRBD2. The J call may be incorrect, as the DNA end agrees better with TRBJ2-7. This CDR3 contains 18 residues. The germline V gene encodes CDR1 ENHRY and CDR2 SYGVKD. The CDR3 DNA follows: TGTGCCATCAGTGAGAGTAGTCATGCCCTGACTAGCGGGCGCGAGCAGTACTTC. This codes for CAISESSHALTSGREQYF.

The chain uses TRBV9 and TRBJ2-7, with D possibly being TRBD1 (6 bases). The CDR3 consists of 17 residues. Germline V gene lookup returns CDR1 SGDLS and CDR2 YYNGEE. Trimming cost V 3 bases and J 2 bases, with 21 bases left between them. In DNA, the CDR3 is TGTGCCAGCAGCGGACCAGGGGCACGTGGGACCCCCTACGAGCAGTACTTC. Translated: CASSGPGARGTPYEQYF.

The V and J genes are TRBV6-5 and TRBJ1-5, with D hard to call. Per the germline V gene, CDR1 is MNHEY and CDR2 is SVGAGI. Trimming took off 7 bases at V and 4 bases at J, with 11 bases between the two ends. The CDR3 length is 13 residues. CDR3 loop: CASTTQKNQPQHF. Written as DNA, the CDR3 is TGTGCCAGCACCACCCAGAAGAATCAGCCCCAGCATTTT.

This clonotype was detected a few times. The DNA for the CDR3 is TGCAGCGCTAAAAACAGGAGCTCCTACGAGCAGTACTTC. Translated: CSAKNRSSYEQYF. The chain links TRBV29-1 to TRBJ2-7, with D perhaps TRBD1 (5 bases). Germline V gene sequence: CDR1 SQVTM, CDR2 ANQGSEA. V shed 7 bases and J shed 0 bases, with 13 bases lying between them. The CDR3 contains 13 residues.

This chain connects TRBV2 to TRBJ1-5; TRBD1 might be the D (5 bases). The CDR3 runs to 13 residues. With 1 base removed from V and 14 bases from J, the gap between germline ends came to 15 bases. Germline V CDR1 and CDR2: SNHLY, FYNNEI. CDR3 DNA sequence: TGTGCCAGCAGTGAAGAGGCCCAGGGAATAAAGCATTTT. Its translation: CASSEEAQGIKHF.

This chain joins TRBV28 and TRBJ1-5; D is unresolved. The germline CDR1 and CDR2 sequences are MDHEN and SYDVKM. V was shortened by 3 bases and J by 4 bases, with 7 bases between the two germline ends. This CDR3 is 13 amino acids long. CDR3 amino acids: CASSFRFNQPQHF. As DNA, the CDR3 is TGTGCCAGCAGTTTCAGATTTAATCAGCCCCAGCATTTT.

The chain recombines TRBV7-3 with TRBJ2-7, with D possibly matching TRBD2 (5 bases). The DNA matches TRBJ2-5 better at its end, which makes the J call doubtful. The germline V gene has CDR1 SGHTA and CDR2 FQGTGA. This CDR3 is 13 amino acids long. In DNA form, the CDR3 reads TGTGCCAGCAGCCCCTTTTCGGGGGAGACCCAGTACTTC. Translation gives CASSPFSGETQYF.

In its sample, this clonotype was seen a few times. A read error may produce the germline difference seen at one junction end. The CDR3 DNA is TGTGCTAGCAGCTTTGGACTAGCGGAGGCGGAGACCCAGTACTTC. Encoded protein: CASSFGLAEAETQYF. The V call is TRBV7-7, the J call TRBJ2-5; 10 bases agree with TRBD2. The germline CDR1 and CDR2 sequences are SSHAT and FNYEAQ (reference sequence). The CDR3 loop spans 15 amino acids.

This clonotype showed up just a few times. The V call is TRBV7-2, the J call TRBJ2-3; TRBD2 aligns across 8 bases. The CDR3 length is 16 residues. V was pared by 5 bases and J by 2 bases, with 9 bases of the junction left unmatched. CDR1 and CDR2 from the germline V gene are SGHTA and FQGNSA. CDR3 DNA sequence: TGTGCCAGCAGCGTCCTACTAGCGGCCGCCACAGATACGCAGTATTTT. Amino acids: CASSVLLAAATDTQYF.

This chain joins TRBV27 and TRBJ2-1, with D unresolved. Germline CDR1 reads MNHEY; CDR2 reads SMNVEV (reference sequence). The CDR3 has 15 residues. Trimming shortened V by 7 bases and J by 3 bases, and 16 bases separated the two germline ends. CDR3 nucleotides: TGTGCCAGCATCCGAAGACCCGGCGGCTACAATGAGCAGTTCTTC. Its translation: CASIRRPGGYNEQFF.

This clonotype was observed a handful of times. The V call is TRBV5-1, the J call TRBJ1-4; D perhaps matches TRBD1 (5 bases). The germline V and J ends were trimmed by 4 bases and 4 bases, with 20 bases remaining between them. Germline V gene lookup returns CDR1 SGHRS and CDR2 YFSETQ. The CDR3 consists of 17 residues. The chain's CDR3 is CASSHRLRQSRNEKLFF. DNA for the CDR3: TGCGCCAGCAGCCACCGACTTCGACAGTCGCGTAATGAAAAACTGTTTTTT.

The gene calls are TRBV20-1 and TRBJ2-1; D may correspond to TRBD1 or TRBD2 (6 bases each). CDR3 length: 15 residues. Trimming removed 3 bases at V and 5 bases at J, with 17 bases between. The germline CDR1 and CDR2 sequences are DFQATT and SNEGSKA (reference sequence). In DNA, the CDR3 is TGCAGTGCTAGGAAGGGGGAGGCGGGGAACAATGAGCAGTTCTTC. Its translation is CSARKGEAGNNEQFF.

The rearrangement links TRBV10-3 to TRBJ1-1, with 9 positions matching TRBD1. V trimming: 2 bases; J trimming: 5 bases; junction bases outside the gene matches: 6. Germline CDR1 and CDR2: ENHRY and SYGVKD. There are 15 residues in the CDR3. The CDR3 region is CAISEVGTGRTEAFF. The CDR3 DNA reads TGTGCCATCAGTGAGGTCGGGACAGGGAGGACTGAAGCTTTCTTT.

The chain carries TRBV7-2 and TRBJ1-5; 7 nucleotides line up with TRBD1. The CDR3 length is 15 residues. Trimming took 1 base from V and 4 from J; bases not matched to a gene: 4. CDR1 is SGHTA, CDR2 FQGNSA, per germline. CDR3 sequence reads: CASSLGGQFNQPQHF. The CDR3 DNA reads as TGTGCCAGCAGCTTAGGGGGACAGTTTAATCAGCCCCAGCATTTT.